One sample yielded the 28 T cell receptor beta chains listed below, sequenced in a study of blood T cell repertoires in COVID-19. Only in-frame clones appear in the TCRdb table, and some are missing; sequencing was by immunoSEQ multiplex PCR. The sample has approximately 200,000 clones; about 81% are singletons. Material for sequencing was peripheral blood. All receptors come from an elderly woman with COVID-19, enrolled during active disease.

In its sample, this clone was seen a few times. In DNA, the CDR3 is TGTGCCATCCAATACGGGGACTCTGGAAACACCATATATTTT. Encoded protein: CAIQYGDSGNTIYF. This rearrangement joins TRBV2 to TRBJ1-3, with D unclear. This CDR3 has 14 residues. Germline CDR1 SNHLY, CDR2 FYNNEI. The germline V and J ends were trimmed by 10 bases and 0 bases, with 13 bases remaining between them.

The DNA for the CDR3 is TGTGCCAGCAGAAACCGGGACTACTCCTACGAGCAGTACTTC. Residues: CASRNRDYSYEQYF. This chain connects TRBV28 to TRBJ2-7, with 7 bases aligning to TRBD2. Per germline, CDR1 MDHEN and CDR2 SYDVKM. The CDR3 extends over 14 amino acids. V lost 6 bases, J lost 0 bases, and 5 bases stayed unmatched.

As DNA, the CDR3 is TGTGCCAGCAGCCTCGGACAGGGGAATCAGCCCCAGCATTTT. It yields the protein CASSLGQGNQPQHF. The V call is TRBV7-9, the J call TRBJ1-5; 9 bases align to TRBD1. The germline gives CDR1 SEHNR, CDR2 FQNEAQ (reference sequence). The CDR3 has 14 amino acids. V gave up 5 bases and J gave up 4 bases; unmatched junction bases: 3.

In its sample, this clone was seen a few times. J is TRBJ2-7 and V is TRBV29-1; 11 bases are a match to TRBD1. The germline gives CDR1 SQVTM, CDR2 ANQGSEA. This CDR3 has 12 amino acids. With 4 bases clipped from V and 5 bases from J, the junction kept 1 base outside the gene matches. The CDR3 nucleotides read TGCAGCGTTGGGACAGGGGGCAACGAGCAGTACTTC. Encoded protein: CSVGTGGNEQYF.

The CDR3: CASSSDRSVRGNTF. CDR3 DNA sequence: TGCGCCAGCAGCTCCGACCGATCGGTTCGGGGGAACACCTTC. This chain uses TRBV4-1 with TRBJ1-2; a weak D match, TRBD1 (5 bases). The V end was cut by 5 bases, the J end by 12 bases, with 22 bases between. The CDR3 runs to 14 residues. Germline CDR1 and CDR2: MGHRA and YSYEKL.

The CDR3 coding sequence is TGTGCCAGCAGCGCCCATGCAGGCCCCAATCAGCCCCAGCATTTT. Translating gives CASSAHAGPNQPQHF. The chain employs TRBV9 and TRBJ1-5; D is unresolved. The germline V gene encodes CDR1 SGDLS and CDR2 YYNGEE. Trimming removed 3 bases at V and 3 bases at J, with 13 bases between. The CDR3 has 15 amino acids.

The chain carries TRBV3-1 (or the pseudogene TRBV3-2) and TRBJ2-4, with 16 bases identical to TRBD2. V lost 0 bases, J lost 6 bases, and 5 bases stayed unmatched. Germline assignment: CDR1 LGHDT and CDR2 YNNKEL (reference sequence). This CDR3 is built from 18 residues. The CDR3 protein is CASSQEGTSGREGNIQYF. The CDR3 DNA is TGTGCCAGCAGCCAAGAAGGGACTAGCGGGAGGGAGGGAAACATTCAGTACTTC.

The rearrangement uses TRBV4-1 and TRBJ1-6; 7 nucleotides line up with TRBD1. V lost 4 bases and J lost 10; bases outside the gene matches: 4. Germline V gives CDR1 MGHRA, CDR2 YSYEKL. This CDR3 has 13 residues. Written as DNA, the CDR3 is TGCGCCAGCAGCCTAGACAGGGAATCACCCCTCCACTTT. Amino acid sequence: CASSLDRESPLHF.

The V call is TRBV9, the J call TRBJ2-7; 7 bases match TRBD1. Germline loops: CDR1 SGDLS, CDR2 YYNGEE. The CDR3 loop spans 14 amino acids. V shed 3 bases and J 1 base; nucleotides not matched to a gene: 4. This CDR3 reads CASSARGQSYEQYF. Here the CDR3 DNA reads TGTGCCAGCAGCGCAAGGGGACAGTCCTACGAGCAGTACTTC.

The rearrangement joins TRBV4-3 to TRBJ1-2; D uncertain. This CDR3 is 16 amino acids long. Germline lookup yields CDR1 LGHNA and CDR2 YSLEER. Between the trimmed V and J ends, which lost 4 bases and 8 bases, there was a span of 23 bases. The CDR3 DNA reads as TGCGCCAGCAGCCCCCGGACGAGGGCCCTGCCTAAAGGCTACACCTTC. Translating gives CASSPRTRALPKGYTF.

V is TRBV5-4 and J is TRBJ2-6, with D possibly being TRBD1 (5 bases). The CDR3 is made up of 15 amino acids. Germline values: CDR1 SGHNT, CDR2 YYREEE (reference sequence). V was cut by 5 bases and J by 0 bases, with 9 bases left in between. The DNA for the CDR3 is TGTGCCAGCAGTACAGGAAACTCTGGGGCCAACGTCCTGACTTTC. This encodes CASSTGNSGANVLTF.

V gene TRBV18 combines with J gene TRBJ2-2; TRBD1 agrees at 7 bases. From germline, CDR1 is KGHSH and CDR2 LQKENI. The CDR3 extends over 17 amino acids. The J segment lost 4 bases and the V segment lost 4 bases, leaving 12 bases of the junction unmatched. In nucleotides, the CDR3 is TGTGCCAGCTCACGATACGCCCTGGCAGGGGGCACCGGGGAGCTGTTTTTT. Translated, it gives CASSRYALAGGTGELFF. Combining the CDR3 with reference TRBV18 and TRBJ2-2 gives the whole variable domain NAGVMQNPRHLVRRRGQEARLRCSPMKGHSHVYWYRQLPEEGLKFMVYLQKENIIDESGMPKERFSAEFPKEGPSILRIQQVVRGDSAAYFCASSRYALAGGTGELFFGEGSRLTVL.

The rearrangement joins TRBV7-9 to TRBJ2-7; 9 nucleotides align to TRBD2. Germline CDR1 reads SEHNR; CDR2 reads FQNEAQ (reference sequence). Trimming took 5 bases from V and 5 from J; bases not matched to a gene: 4. There are 13 residues in the CDR3. CDR3: CASSRSGGNEQYF. Here the CDR3 DNA reads TGTGCCAGCAGCCGTAGCGGGGGTAACGAGCAGTACTTC.

The chain links TRBV19 to TRBJ2-3, with a tentative D call TRBD1 (6 bases). The ends were cut back, 6 bases at V and 2 bases at J, with 24 bases in the middle. CDR1 LNHDA and CDR2 SQIVND come from the germline V gene (reference sequence). This CDR3 is 18 amino acids long. The CDR3 sequence is CASRELHKTGRPTDTQYF. CDR3 coding DNA: TGTGCCAGTAGAGAGTTACACAAGACAGGCCGTCCCACAGATACGCAGTATTTT.

CDR3 protein: CASSRRQGKEQFF. The CDR3 coding sequence is TGTGCCAGCAGTAGACGACAGGGGAAGGAGCAGTTCTTC. This chain links TRBV6-5 with TRBJ2-1; 8 nucleotides match TRBD1. The CDR3 loop spans 13 amino acids. V gave up 5 bases and J gave up 10 bases; unmatched junction bases: 7. Per the germline V gene, CDR1 is MNHEY and CDR2 is SVGAGI.

This clone has a single count. This sequence joins TRBV6-6 and TRBJ2-5, with 8 bases aligning to TRBD2. J lost 5 bases, V lost 4 bases, and 9 bases had no gene match. CDR1 and CDR2 from the germline V gene are MNHNY and SVGAGI (reference sequence). This CDR3 has 15 amino acids. CDR3 loop: CASSSLPGGRETQYF. The CDR3 coding sequence is TGTGCCAGCAGTTCCCTTCCGGGCGGGAGGGAGACCCAGTACTTC.

The count of this clone is one. The chain has TRBV11-2 and TRBJ1-2, with TRBD1 as a possible D gene (5 bases). Germline V gene sequence: CDR1 SGHAT, CDR2 FQNNGV. With 2 bases removed from V and 4 bases from J, the gap between germline ends came to 11 bases. CDR3 size: 14 residues. CDR3 DNA: TGTGCCAGCAGCTTACCAGGGAATCCCTATGGCTACACCTTC. Its protein product is CASSLPGNPYGYTF.

As DNA, the CDR3 is TGTGCCAGCAGCTTTACGGGAAGCACAGGGGCCAACTATGGCTACACCTTC. It encodes CASSFTGSTGANYGYTF. This rearrangement joins TRBV7-2 to TRBJ1-2; 7 bases map to TRBD1. The V and J ends lost 3 bases and 2 bases, in that order; junction bases with no gene match: 12. CDR3 length equals 17 residues. Germline CDR1 is SGHTA and CDR2 is FQGNSA. The whole variable domain, filled in from reference TRBV7-2 and TRBJ1-2, reads GAGVSQSPSNKVTEKGKDVELRCDPISGHTALYWYRQSLGQGLEFLIYFQGNSAPDKSGLPSDRFSAERTGGSVSTLTIQRTQQEDSAVYLCASSFTGSTGANYGYTFGSGTRLTVV.

The V call is TRBV18, the J call TRBJ1-2; 12 nucleotides agree with TRBD1. The CDR3 is 17 residues long. Germline loops: CDR1 KGHSH, CDR2 LQKENI. V trimming: 3 bases; J trimming: 7 bases; junction bases outside the gene matches: 12. The CDR3 loop reads CASSPPRGTGGAGGYTF. Here the CDR3 DNA reads TGTGCCAGCTCACCGCCCCGAGGGACAGGGGGCGCGGGTGGCTACACCTTC.

The chain recombines TRBV4-1 with TRBJ2-1, with 12 bases that match TRBD2. This CDR3 is built from 21 residues. J lost 5 bases, V lost 1 base, and 18 bases had no gene match. Germline V gene sequence: CDR1 MGHRA, CDR2 YSYEKL. The CDR3 DNA reads as TGCGCCAGCAGCCAAGTCTTCATAGGACTAGCGGGATCCGGGGTGGACAATGAGCAGTTCTTC. It encodes CASSQVFIGLAGSGVDNEQFF.

The chain combines TRBV5-8 with TRBJ2-4, with TRBD2 matching over 10 bases. CDR1 and CDR2 from the germline V gene are SGHTS and YDEGEE. Trimming at V came to 4 bases and at J to 2 bases, leaving 6 bases not matched to a gene. CDR3 length equals 16 residues. CDR3 amino acids: CASSHDSGGTKNIQYF. DNA for the CDR3: TGTGCCAGCAGCCACGATAGCGGGGGGACCAAAAACATTCAGTACTTC.

The sample holds a few counts of this clone. V and J are TRBV27 and TRBJ2-7; 9 bases match TRBD1. J gave up 1 base and V 6 bases, and 10 bases lay outside the gene matches. The CDR3 is 16 amino acids. Germline V gene data show CDR1 as MNHEY and CDR2 as SMNVEV (reference sequence). CDR3 DNA: TGTGCCAGCAGCCCTGGACAGGGGACCTTTTCCTACGAGCAGTACTTC. Encoded protein: CASSPGQGTFSYEQYF.

The chain employs TRBV11-2 and TRBJ2-1; 8 positions agree with TRBD2. Germline V gene sequence: CDR1 SGHAT, CDR2 FQNNGV. CDR3 length: 14 residues. Trimming cost V 5 bases and J 7 bases; bases outside gene matches: 7. The CDR3 region has the DNA TGTGCCAGCAGCCCATCCGGGACTAGGAATGAGCAGTTCTTC. Amino acid sequence: CASSPSGTRNEQFF.

The V and J genes are TRBV28 and TRBJ2-7, with 8 bases aligning to TRBD1. Per germline, CDR1 MDHEN and CDR2 SYDVKM. V lost 4 bases and J lost 1; bases outside the gene matches: 12. The CDR3 spans 17 residues. CDR3 bases: TGTGCCAGCAGTTCGCACTTATACCGGGACAGGTCCTACGAGCAGTACTTC. Protein: CASSSHLYRDRSYEQYF.

The chain has TRBV9 and TRBJ2-3; D might be TRBD2 (5 bases). Between the trimmed V and J ends, which lost 0 bases and 0 bases, there was a span of 11 bases. The CDR3 is made up of 16 amino acids. Germline-derived CDR1 and CDR2 are SGDLS and YYNGEE. This CDR3 reads CASSVGLAPSTDTQYF. The CDR3 nucleotides are TGTGCCAGCAGCGTAGGTCTAGCTCCCAGCACAGATACGCAGTATTTT.

This clone was picked up a small number of times. The chain couples TRBV10-2 to TRBJ2-1; 8 bases are shared with TRBD2. Trimming cost V 7 bases and J 9 bases; bases outside gene matches: 5. The CDR3 has 12 residues. Germline V gene data show CDR1 as WSHSY and CDR2 as SAAADI. CDR3 sequence reads: CASTAGESEQFF. CDR3 sequence (DNA): TGCGCCAGCACAGCGGGAGAGTCTGAGCAGTTCTTC.

The chain uses TRBV4-2 and TRBJ2-7, with TRBD2 matching over 7 bases. Per germline, CDR1 LGHNA and CDR2 YNFKEQ. The V and J ends lost 1 base and 4 bases, in that order; junction bases with no gene match: 4. The CDR3 spans 14 residues. CDR3 bases: TGTGCCAGCAGCCAAGGCGGACTAGTTTACGAGCAGTACTTC. Amino acid sequence: CASSQGGLVYEQYF.

V usage is TRBV15 and J usage is TRBJ2-1; a possible D gene is TRBD2 (5 bases). The CDR3 has 13 residues. With 4 bases removed from V and 9 bases from J, the gap between germline ends came to 13 bases. Germline-derived CDR1 and CDR2 are LNHNV and YYDKDF (reference sequence). The CDR3 DNA reads as TGTGCCACCAGCACCTCTCTCGCGGGTGAGCAGTTCTTC. It translates to CATSTSLAGEQFF.